This TCR beta chain was identified in a study of control samples from healthy donors and cancer patients. Profiling relied on immunoSEQ multiplex PCR, and the TCRdb table lists in-frame clones only, not all of them. The sample lists approximately 84,000 clones, roughly 89% seen once, with about a sixth in the top ten. Germline CDR1 reads ENHRY; CDR2 reads SYGVKD. V lost 7 bases and J 2 bases, leaving 11 bases between the germline ends. The CDR3 sequence is 14 residues long. Sequences were obtained from blood. The chain joins TRBV10-3 to TRBJ2-2, with D perhaps matching TRBD1 (6 bases). This receptor was obtained from a man aged 25 to 40 in good health. The CDR3 nucleotides are TGTGCCATCACCGGGGACACAAACACCGGGGAGCTGTTTTTT. Amino acid sequence: CAITGDTNTGELFF.